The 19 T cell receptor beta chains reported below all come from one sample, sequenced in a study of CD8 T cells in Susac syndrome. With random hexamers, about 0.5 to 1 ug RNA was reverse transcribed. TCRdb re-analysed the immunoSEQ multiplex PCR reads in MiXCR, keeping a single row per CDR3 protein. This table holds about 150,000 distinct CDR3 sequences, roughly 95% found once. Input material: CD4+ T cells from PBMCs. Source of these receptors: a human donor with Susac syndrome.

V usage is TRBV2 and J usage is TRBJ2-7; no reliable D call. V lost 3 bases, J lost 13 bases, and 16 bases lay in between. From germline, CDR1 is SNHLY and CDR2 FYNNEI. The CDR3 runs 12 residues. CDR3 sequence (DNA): TGTGCCAGCAGTGAGAGTTTTCTCCCACTTTACTTC. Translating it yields CASSESFLPLYF.

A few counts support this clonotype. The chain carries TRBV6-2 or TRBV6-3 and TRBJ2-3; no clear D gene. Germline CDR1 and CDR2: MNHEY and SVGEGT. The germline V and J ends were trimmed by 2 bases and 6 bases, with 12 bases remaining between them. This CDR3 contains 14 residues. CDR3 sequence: CASSYIQAWDTQYF. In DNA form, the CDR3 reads TGTGCCAGCAGTTACATCCAAGCTTGGGATACGCAGTATTTT.

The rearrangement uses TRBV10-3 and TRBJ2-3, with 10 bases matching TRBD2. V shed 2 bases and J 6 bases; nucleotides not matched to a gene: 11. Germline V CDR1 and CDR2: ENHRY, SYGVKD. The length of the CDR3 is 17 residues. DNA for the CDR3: TGTGCCATCAGTGAGAGAGTTATAGCGGGGGGTACCGATACGCAGTATTTT. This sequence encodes CAISERVIAGGTDTQYF.

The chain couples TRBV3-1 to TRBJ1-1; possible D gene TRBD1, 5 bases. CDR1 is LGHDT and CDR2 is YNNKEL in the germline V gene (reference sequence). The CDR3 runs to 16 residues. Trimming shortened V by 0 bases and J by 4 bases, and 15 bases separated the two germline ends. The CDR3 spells CASSQEPFLRGTEAFF. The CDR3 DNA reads TGTGCCAGCAGCCAAGAGCCTTTCCTAAGGGGCACTGAAGCTTTCTTT.

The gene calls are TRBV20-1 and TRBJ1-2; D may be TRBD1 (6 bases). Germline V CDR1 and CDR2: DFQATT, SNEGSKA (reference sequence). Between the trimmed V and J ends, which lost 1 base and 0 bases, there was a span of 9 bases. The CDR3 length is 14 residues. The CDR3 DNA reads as TGCAGTGCTAGAGGAGGGACAACTAACTATGGCTACACCTTC. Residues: CSARGGTTNYGYTF.

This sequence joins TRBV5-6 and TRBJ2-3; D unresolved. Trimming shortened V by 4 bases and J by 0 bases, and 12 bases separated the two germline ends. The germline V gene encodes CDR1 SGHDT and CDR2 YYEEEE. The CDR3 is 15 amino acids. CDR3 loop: CASSLRLTSTDTQYF. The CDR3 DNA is TGTGCCAGCAGCCTCCGGCTTACTAGCACAGATACGCAGTATTTT.

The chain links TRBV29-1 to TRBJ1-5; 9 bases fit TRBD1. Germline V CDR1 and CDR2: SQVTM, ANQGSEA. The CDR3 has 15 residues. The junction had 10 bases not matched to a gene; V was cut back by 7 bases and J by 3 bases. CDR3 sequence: CSAASGTGLNQPQHF. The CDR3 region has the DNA TGCAGCGCTGCGTCCGGGACAGGGCTCAATCAGCCCCAGCATTTT. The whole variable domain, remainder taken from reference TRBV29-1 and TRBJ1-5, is SAVISQKPSRDICQRGTSLTIQCQVDSQVTMMFWYRQQPGQSLTLIATANQGSEATYESGFVIDKFPISRPNLTFSTLTVSNMSPEDSSIYLCSAASGTGLNQPQHFGDGTRLSIL.

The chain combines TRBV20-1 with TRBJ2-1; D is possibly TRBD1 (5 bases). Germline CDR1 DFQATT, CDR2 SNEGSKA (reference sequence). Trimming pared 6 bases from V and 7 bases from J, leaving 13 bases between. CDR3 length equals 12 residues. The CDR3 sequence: CSAHQGHNEQFF. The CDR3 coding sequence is TGCAGTGCCCATCAGGGCCATAATGAGCAGTTCTTC.

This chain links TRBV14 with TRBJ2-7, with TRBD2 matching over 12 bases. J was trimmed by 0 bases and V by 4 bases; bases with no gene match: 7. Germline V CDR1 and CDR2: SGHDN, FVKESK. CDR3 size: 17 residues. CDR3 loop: CASSRYVGLAGSYEQYF. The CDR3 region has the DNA TGTGCCAGCAGCCGGTACGTGGGACTAGCGGGCTCCTACGAGCAGTACTTC.

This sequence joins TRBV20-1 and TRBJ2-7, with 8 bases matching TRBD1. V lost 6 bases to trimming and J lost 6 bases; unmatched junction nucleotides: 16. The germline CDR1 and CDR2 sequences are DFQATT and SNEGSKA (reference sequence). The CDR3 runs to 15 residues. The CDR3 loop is CSAGGAGTGSLEQYF. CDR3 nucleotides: TGCAGTGCCGGAGGGGCTGGGACAGGAAGTCTCGAGCAGTACTTC.

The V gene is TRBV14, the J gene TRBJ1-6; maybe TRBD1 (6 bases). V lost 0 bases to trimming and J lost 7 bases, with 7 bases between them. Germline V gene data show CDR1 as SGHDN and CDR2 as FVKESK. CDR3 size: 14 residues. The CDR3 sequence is CASSQETGNSPLHF. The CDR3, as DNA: TGTGCCAGCAGCCAAGAGACAGGAAATTCACCCCTCCACTTT.

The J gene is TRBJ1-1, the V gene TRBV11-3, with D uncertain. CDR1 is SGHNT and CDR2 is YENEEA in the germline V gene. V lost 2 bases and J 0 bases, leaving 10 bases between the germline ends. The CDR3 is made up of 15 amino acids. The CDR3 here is CASSLRNRLNTEAFF. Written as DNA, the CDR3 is TGTGCCAGCAGCTTACGGAACAGACTGAACACTGAAGCTTTCTTT.

The CDR3 loop is CASSWGPTSRETQYF. Written as DNA, the CDR3 is TGTGCCAGCAGCTGGGGACCGACCAGTCGGGAGACCCAGTACTTC. The V call is TRBV7-9, the J call TRBJ2-5, with D perhaps matching TRBD1 or TRBD2 (5 bases each). Germline CDR1 SEHNR, CDR2 FQNEAQ (reference sequence). The CDR3 extends over 15 amino acids. Trimming cost V 4 bases and J 5 bases, with 17 bases left between them.

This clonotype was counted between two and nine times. The CDR3 DNA follows: TGCAGCGTTGAAGGCGGGGCCGAGACCCAGTACTTC. Translation gives CSVEGGAETQYF. The chain carries TRBV29-1 and TRBJ2-5; maybe TRBD2 (6 bases). This CDR3 is 12 amino acids long. V shed 1 base and J shed 5 bases, with 8 bases lying between them. The V gene's germline CDR1 is SQVTM and CDR2 ANQGSEA.

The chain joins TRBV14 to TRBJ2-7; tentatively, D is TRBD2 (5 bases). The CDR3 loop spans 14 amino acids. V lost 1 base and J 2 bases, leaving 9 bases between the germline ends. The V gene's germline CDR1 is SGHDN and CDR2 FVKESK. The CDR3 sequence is CASSQGGPPYEQYF. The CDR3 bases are TGTGCCAGCAGCCAAGGAGGGCCCCCCTACGAGCAGTACTTC.

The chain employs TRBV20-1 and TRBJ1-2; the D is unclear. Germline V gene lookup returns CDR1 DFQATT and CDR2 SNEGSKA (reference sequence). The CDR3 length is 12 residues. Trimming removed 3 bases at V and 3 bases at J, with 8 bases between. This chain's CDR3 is CSASRGDYGYTF. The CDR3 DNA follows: TGCAGTGCTAGTCGCGGTGACTATGGCTACACCTTC.

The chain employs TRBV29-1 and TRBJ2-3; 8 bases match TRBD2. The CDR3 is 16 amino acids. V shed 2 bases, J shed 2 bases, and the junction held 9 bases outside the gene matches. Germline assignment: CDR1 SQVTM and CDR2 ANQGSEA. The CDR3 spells CSVERGGTSATDTQYF. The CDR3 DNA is TGCAGCGTTGAACGGGGCGGGACTAGTGCCACAGATACGCAGTATTTT.

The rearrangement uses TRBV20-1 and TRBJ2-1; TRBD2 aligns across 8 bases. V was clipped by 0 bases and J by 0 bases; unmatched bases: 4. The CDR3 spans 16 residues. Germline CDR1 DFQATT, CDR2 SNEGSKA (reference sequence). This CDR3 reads CSARDISGVSYNEQFF. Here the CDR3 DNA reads TGCAGTGCTAGAGATATTAGCGGGGTCTCCTACAATGAGCAGTTCTTC.

The CDR3 loop reads CASTLRRGSTGELFF. In DNA, the CDR3 is TGTGCCAGCACCCTAAGGCGTGGGTCCACCGGGGAGCTGTTTTTT. V usage is TRBV12-3 or TRBV12-4 and J usage is TRBJ2-2; D is ambiguous. CDR3 length: 15 residues. V was trimmed by 7 bases and J by 4 bases, leaving 16 bases between them.